This T cell receptor beta chain was documented in a study of blood T cell repertoires in COVID-19. About the study: Italy, Spain and the United States were the sources of the convalescent and acute COVID-19 samples.

Here immunoSEQ multiplex PCR was the method, and the copy in TCRdb shows in-frame clones only, minus some. Among 100,000 to 150,000 clones listed, approximately 90% were seen once. Germline V CDR1 and CDR2: LGHDT, YNNKEL (reference sequence). The CDR3 has 12 residues. Trimming left V 1 base short and J 10 bases short, with 11 bases between. The sequenced material came from peripheral blood. This TCR was sampled from a man aged 45-65 years with active or convalescent COVID-19. The V and J genes are TRBV3-1 (or the pseudogene TRBV3-2) and TRBJ2-7, with D possibly TRBD1 on 6 matching bases. Here the CDR3 DNA reads TGTGCCAGCAGCCAAGGGGGGCGAGTTCAGTACTTC. As protein: CASSQGGRVQYF.